This entry lists 31 T cell receptor beta chains sequenced from one sample in a study of beta chain features in type 1 diabetes. Whole-study results and caveats: Type 1 diabetes patients showed a moderate but significant shortening of TCRB CDR3s in all four CD4+ subsets.

No antigen has been assigned to these receptors. Sequenced material consisted of expressed TCRB transcripts (all of the isolated RNA was reverse transcribed). Produced via immunoSEQ multiplex PCR; TCRdb's table is partial and in-frame only. The sample holds hundreds of thousands of clones; approximately 9.9% are singletons and the top ten take around 1%. Sequencing input: central memory CD4+ T cells from blood. These receptors came from a man aged 30-40 years with type 1 diabetes.

This clone was seen more than once but under ten times. The chain carries TRBV7-2 and TRBJ2-3; TRBD2 might be the D (5 bases). The CDR3 contains 14 residues. Germline assignment: CDR1 SGHTA and CDR2 FQGNSA. With 2 bases removed from V and 1 base from J, the gap between germline ends came to 7 bases. In DNA, the CDR3 is TGTGCCAGCAGCTTAAGGCGGGGCACAGATACGCAGTATTTT. Translating gives CASSLRRGTDTQYF.

This chain uses TRBV10-3 with TRBJ1-4; D gene ambiguous. Trimming took off 8 bases at V and 0 bases at J, with 10 bases between the two ends. The germline V gene encodes CDR1 ENHRY and CDR2 SYGVKD. The CDR3 extends over 14 amino acids. CDR3 nucleotides: TGTGCCATCGGGCCGGGAGCAACTAATGAAAAACTGTTTTTT. It translates to CAIGPGATNEKLFF.

In regard to this clone: Within the sample, other DNA sequences also encode this same CDR3. J is TRBJ2-1 and V is TRBV19; D might be TRBD2 (5 bases). CDR1 is LNHDA and CDR2 is SQIVND in the germline V gene (reference sequence). Trimming stripped 6 bases from V and 0 bases from J, with 6 bases between. This CDR3 has 13 residues. CDR3 sequence: CASSGNSYNEQFF. CDR3 sequence (DNA): TGTGCCAGTAGCGGGAACTCCTACAATGAGCAGTTCTTC.

Only a few counts were recorded for this clone. This chain connects TRBV6-4 to TRBJ2-2; D might be TRBD2 (5 bases). The CDR3 extends over 14 amino acids. CDR1 is MRHNA, CDR2 SNTAGT, per germline. Trimming left V 0 bases short and J 6 bases short, with 8 bases between. CDR3 region: CASSDSNGAGELFF. CDR3 sequence (DNA): TGTGCCAGCAGTGACTCGAACGGGGCCGGGGAGCTGTTTTTT.

This clone was recorded many times. The J gene is TRBJ2-4, the V gene TRBV30; D possibly corresponds to TRBD2 (5 bases). The V end lost 3 bases, the J end lost 7 bases, and 19 bases lay between the germline ends. Germline CDR1 reads GTSNPN; CDR2 reads SVGIG (reference sequence). The CDR3 is 15 amino acids. This CDR3 reads CAWSSGGARSNIQYF. The CDR3 coding sequence is TGTGCCTGGAGCAGCGGCGGAGCAAGAAGTAACATTCAGTACTTC. The variable domain in full, completed from reference TRBV30 and TRBJ2-4, reads SQTIHQWPATLVQPVGSPLSLECTVEGTSNPNLYWYRQAAGRGLQLLFYSVGIGQISSEVPQNLSASRPQDRQFILSSKKLLLSDSGFYLCAWSSGGARSNIQYFGAGTRLSVL.

The chain joins TRBV6-6 to TRBJ2-1, with 9 nucleotides matching TRBD1. V lost 1 base to trimming and J lost 7 bases; unmatched junction nucleotides: 2. The length of the CDR3 is 14 residues. Per germline, CDR1 MNHNY and CDR2 SVGAGI (reference sequence). This CDR3 reads CASSYLDRGNEQFF. CDR3 coding DNA: TGTGCCAGCAGTTACTTGGACAGGGGTAATGAGCAGTTCTTC.

This clone was counted between two and nine times. The chain couples TRBV7-2 to TRBJ2-5; either TRBD1 or TRBD2 may supply D (5 bases each). The CDR3 is made up of 12 amino acids. The ends were cut back, 3 bases at V and 4 bases at J, with 6 bases in the middle. Germline assignment: CDR1 SGHTA and CDR2 FQGNSA. The CDR3 nucleotides read TGTGCCAGCAGCTTTGGGGGAGAGACCCAGTACTTC. Translating it yields CASSFGGETQYF.

The rearrangement joins TRBV5-8 to TRBJ2-2; D is unclear. Germline CDR1 and CDR2: SGHTS and YDEGEE. V dropped 6 bases and J dropped 2 bases, with 8 bases sitting between them. The CDR3 spans 13 residues. Here the CDR3 DNA reads TGTGCCAGCACCGGGTATAACACCGGGGAGCTGTTTTTT. Translating gives CASTGYNTGELFF.

The J gene is TRBJ2-7, the V gene TRBV11-2, with D unclear. The CDR3 runs 11 residues. Germline assignment: CDR1 SGHAT and CDR2 FQNNGV. The ends were cut back, 5 bases at V and 6 bases at J, with 8 bases in the middle. Written as DNA, the CDR3 is TGTGCCAGCAGCAACTCAGGCGAGCAGTACTTC. It codes for CASSNSGEQYF.

The chain combines TRBV14 with TRBJ1-4; perhaps TRBD1 as D (5 bases). Trimming cost V 2 bases and J 5 bases, with 15 bases left between them. Germline lookup yields CDR1 SGHDN and CDR2 FVKESK. The CDR3 spans 16 residues. The CDR3: CASSQTRLDKNEKLFF. The CDR3 region has the DNA TGTGCCAGCAGCCAAACCCGTTTGGACAAGAATGAAAAACTGTTTTTT.

This clone was counted a few times. The chain carries TRBV5-1 and TRBJ1-1, with D maybe TRBD1 (5 bases). Trimming cost V 5 bases and J 1 base, with 15 bases left between them. This CDR3 is built from 15 residues. The V gene's germline CDR1 is SGHRS and CDR2 YFSETQ. CDR3 region: CASRAGTQRNTEAFF. The CDR3 DNA reads as TGCGCCAGCAGGGCCGGGACTCAGCGGAACACTGAAGCTTTCTTT.

In DNA form, the CDR3 reads TGTGCCAGCAGCTCCCGGGGGGTTCACAGACGAAATCAGCCCCAGCATTTT. Protein sequence: CASSSRGVHRRNQPQHF. The rearrangement links TRBV28 to TRBJ1-5; D is possibly TRBD1 (5 bases). V lost 6 bases and J lost 4, with 22 bases in between. Germline lookup yields CDR1 MDHEN and CDR2 SYDVKM. The CDR3 is 17 amino acids.

The V and J genes are TRBV27 and TRBJ2-5; perhaps TRBD1 as D (6 bases). TRBJ2-7 matches the DNA end more closely, so the J call is doubtful. CDR1 is MNHEY and CDR2 is SMNVEV in the germline V gene (reference sequence). The CDR3 contains 15 residues. CDR3 nucleotide sequence: TGTGCCAGCAGTTTACTGCAGGGGAACTCCTACGAGCAGTACTTC. It is translated as CASSLLQGNSYEQYF.

This clone showed up just a few times. This chain links TRBV4-3 with TRBJ2-7; D call uncertain. The CDR3 totals 13 residues. Germline loops: CDR1 LGHNA, CDR2 YSLEER. Trimming stripped 2 bases from V and 1 base from J, with 6 bases between. This CDR3 is CASSQKHSYEQYF. CDR3 DNA: TGCGCCAGCAGCCAAAAGCATTCCTACGAGCAGTACTTC.

The chain uses TRBV6-5 and TRBJ2-7; 9 nucleotides align to TRBD1. V was pared by 6 bases and J by 9 bases, with 12 bases of the junction left unmatched. This CDR3 is built from 14 residues. Germline assignment: CDR1 MNHEY and CDR2 SVGAGI. The CDR3 DNA is TGTGCCAGCAGATCCCGGGACAGGGTGATGTGGCAGTACTTC. Protein: CASRSRDRVMWQYF.

This clone was counted only a few times. This chain links TRBV18 with TRBJ2-3; D gene uncertain. CDR3 length equals 14 residues. V was cut by 2 bases and J by 1 base, with 7 bases left in between. The germline CDR1 and CDR2 sequences are KGHSH and LQKENI. CDR3 nucleotides: TGTGCCAGCTCACCAGACTCAGGCACAGATACGCAGTATTTT. Encoded protein: CASSPDSGTDTQYF.

The rearrangement uses TRBV11-2 and TRBJ2-7, with TRBD1 matching 8 bases. The CDR3 sequence is 12 residues long. Germline trimming cut 6 bases from V and 3 bases from J; bases unmatched to any gene: 1. CDR1 is SGHAT and CDR2 is FQNNGV in the germline V gene. CDR3 amino acids: CASRTGGYEQYF. The CDR3 DNA is TGTGCCAGCAGAACAGGGGGCTACGAGCAGTACTTC.

Only a few counts were recorded for this clone. The rearrangement uses TRBV19 and TRBJ1-5, with TRBD1 matching over 7 bases. The CDR3 is made up of 15 amino acids. The V gene's germline CDR1 is LNHDA and CDR2 SQIVND (reference sequence). Trimming removed 7 bases from V and 3 bases from J; junction bases left unmatched: 9. For the CDR3, the DNA is TGTGCCAGTACCAACAGGGGAAATGACAATCAGCCCCAGCATTTT. Translated: CASTNRGNDNQPQHF.

The chain carries TRBV28 and TRBJ2-7; D not certain. V was cut by 6 bases and J by 0 bases, with 15 bases left in between. Germline CDR1 and CDR2: MDHEN and SYDVKM. CDR3 length: 15 residues. CDR3 sequence: CASSRPRFGSYEQYF. CDR3 sequence (DNA): TGTGCCAGCAGCAGGCCCCGTTTCGGCTCCTACGAGCAGTACTTC. Full variable domain (remainder filled in from reference TRBV28 and TRBJ2-7): DVKVTQSSRYLVKRTGEKVFLECVQDMDHENMFWYRQDPGLGLRLIYFSYDVKMKEKGDIPEGYSVSREKKERFSLILESASTNQTSMYLCASSRPRFGSYEQYFGPGTRLTVT.

This clone came up a few times. The V gene is TRBV19, the J gene TRBJ2-3, with 13 bases that match TRBD2. Germline CDR1 is LNHDA and CDR2 is SQIVND (reference sequence). V shed 6 bases and J 3 bases; nucleotides not matched to a gene: 6. The CDR3 length is 16 residues. In nucleotides, the CDR3 is TGTGCCAGTAGCAATCGGGGACTAGCGGGGACAGATACGCAGTATTTT. Protein product: CASSNRGLAGTDTQYF.

This clone has only a few counts. The V gene is TRBV7-9, the J gene TRBJ1-2, with D tentatively TRBD1 (5 bases). The V end lost 5 bases, the J end lost 8 bases, and 15 bases lay between the germline ends. Germline V gene data show CDR1 as SEHNR and CDR2 as FQNEAQ (reference sequence). The CDR3 covers 13 residues. This chain's CDR3 is CASSNQIGDGYTF. In DNA, the CDR3 is TGTGCCAGCAGCAACCAGATAGGGGACGGCTACACCTTC.

The chain links TRBV14 to TRBJ2-2; TRBD1 or TRBD2 may be the D gene (5 bases each). CDR3 length equals 17 residues. V shed 0 bases and J shed 0 bases, with 11 bases lying between them. Germline-derived CDR1 and CDR2 are SGHDN and FVKESK. CDR3 DNA: TGTGCCAGCAGCCAAGATCTTACGGGGCCGAACACCGGGGAGCTGTTTTTT. Translated: CASSQDLTGPNTGELFF.

V is TRBV9 and J is TRBJ2-3; D is possibly TRBD1 or TRBD2 (5 bases each). The CDR3 runs 17 residues. The V end lost 3 bases, the J end lost 0 bases, and 17 bases lay between the germline ends. Germline V gene sequence: CDR1 SGDLS, CDR2 YYNGEE. CDR3 amino acids: CASSAVRGDLSTDTQYF. The DNA of the CDR3 is TGTGCCAGCAGCGCAGTAAGAGGGGACCTTAGCACAGATACGCAGTATTTT.

This sequence joins TRBV7-9 and TRBJ1-1; D is perhaps TRBD1 (6 bases). The CDR3 runs 13 residues. CDR1 SEHNR and CDR2 FQNEAQ come from the germline V gene (reference sequence). V was shortened by 4 bases and J by 5 bases, with 11 bases between the two germline ends. CDR3 residues: CASSSTQGTEAFF. The CDR3 DNA is TGTGCCAGCAGCTCCACACAGGGAACTGAAGCTTTCTTT.

This clone was detected only a few times. Mismatch with germline at one junction end may stem from a read error. The chain couples TRBV2 to TRBJ1-2; no definite D call. The CDR3 runs 12 residues. Germline assignment: CDR1 SNHLY and CDR2 FYNNEI. The CDR3: CATSANLDGYTF. The CDR3 bases are TGTGCCACCAGTGCCAACCTGGATGGCTACACCTTC. Based on the CDR3 plus reference TRBV2 and TRBJ1-2, the full variable domain is EPEVTQTPSHQVTQMGQEVILRCVPISNHLYFYWYRQILGQKVEFLVSFYNNEISEKSEIFDDQFSVERPDGSNFTLKIRSTKLEDSAMYFCATSANLDGYTFGSGTRLTVV.

The sample holds a few counts of this clone. V gene TRBV6-5 combines with J gene TRBJ1-6; D possibly corresponds to TRBD1 (5 bases). The germline V gene has CDR1 MNHEY and CDR2 SVGAGI. Trimming took off 4 bases at V and 6 bases at J, with 16 bases between the two ends. CDR3 length: 16 amino acids. CDR3 sequence (DNA): TGTGCCAGCAGTTGGACTAAGGGGATTGGTAATTCACCCCTCCACTTT. Its translation: CASSWTKGIGNSPLHF.

In its sample, this clone was seen a few times. The V call is TRBV30, the J call TRBJ1-2; 7 bases map to TRBD1. Germline values: CDR1 GTSNPN, CDR2 SVGIG (reference sequence). J gave up 6 bases and V 4 bases, and 11 bases lay outside the gene matches. The CDR3 covers 14 residues. The CDR3 sequence: CAWTRIGTDNGYTF. CDR3 in DNA: TGTGCCTGGACTAGAATCGGGACAGATAATGGCTACACCTTC.

This clone was detected only a few times. The chain couples TRBV2 to TRBJ2-2; D is unclear. Trimming pared 6 bases from V and 3 bases from J, leaving 8 bases between. There are 13 residues in the CDR3. Germline-derived CDR1 and CDR2 are SNHLY and FYNNEI. Here the CDR3 DNA reads TGTGCCAGCAGCACTATCGACACCGGGGAGCTGTTTTTT. Its translation is CASSTIDTGELFF. Full variable domain (outside the CDR3, taken from reference TRBV2 and TRBJ2-2): EPEVTQTPSHQVTQMGQEVILRCVPISNHLYFYWYRQILGQKVEFLVSFYNNEISEKSEIFDDQFSVERPDGSNFTLKIRSTKLEDSAMYFCASSTIDTGELFFGEGSRLTVL.

This clone occurred once. The chain uses TRBV28 and TRBJ2-7; the D call may be TRBD1 or TRBD2 (5 bases each). V shed 6 bases and J shed 7 bases, with 13 bases lying between them. Germline CDR1 and CDR2: MDHEN and SYDVKM. The CDR3 extends over 12 amino acids. CDR3 amino acids: CASSLRGAEQYF. CDR3 nucleotides: TGTGCCAGCAGCTTGAGAGGGGCTGAGCAGTACTTC.

This clone was detected only a few times. This chain joins TRBV18 and TRBJ1-3; no reliable D call. Trimming shortened V by 2 bases and J by 0 bases, and 8 bases separated the two germline ends. Germline CDR1 is KGHSH and CDR2 is LQKENI. The CDR3 has 15 amino acids. CDR3 residues: CASSPMAVSGNTIYF. The CDR3 nucleotides read TGTGCCAGCTCACCAATGGCAGTCTCTGGAAACACCATATATTTT.

This clone was counted ten times or more. This chain links TRBV4-3 with TRBJ2-1, with D perhaps given as TRBD1 or TRBD2 (5 bases each). CDR3 size: 15 residues. Trimming pared 4 bases from V and 9 bases from J, leaving 19 bases between. CDR1 is LGHNA and CDR2 is YSLEER in the germline V gene. DNA for the CDR3: TGCGCCAGCAGCCCCGATAGCCAGGGCGAGGGTGAGCAGTTCTTC. Its protein is CASSPDSQGEGEQFF.